This T cell receptor (beta chain) stems from a study of cytomegalovirus exposure and HLA in healthy donors. Germline CDR1 reads MDHEN; CDR2 reads SYDVKM. The CDR3 is 16 residues long. V gave up 8 bases and J gave up 6 bases, with 23 bases separating them. In the PCR, 60 Vbeta and 13 Jbeta primers were used. This table comes from immunoSEQ multiplex PCR, and its TCRdb copy is limited to in-frame clones, with some not included. The profile shows 100,000 to 150,000 clones, around 78% of them singletons. The sequence was obtained from a woman in her thirties or forties in good health and CMV-seronegative. The chain is built from TRBV28 and TRBJ1-5; D is uncertain. The sequencing sample was made of PBMCs. Here the CDR3 reads CASVGGSLVSGQPQHF. The CDR3 nucleotides are TGTGCCAGCGTCGGTGGGAGTTTGGTTTCGGGTCAGCCCCAGCATTTT.